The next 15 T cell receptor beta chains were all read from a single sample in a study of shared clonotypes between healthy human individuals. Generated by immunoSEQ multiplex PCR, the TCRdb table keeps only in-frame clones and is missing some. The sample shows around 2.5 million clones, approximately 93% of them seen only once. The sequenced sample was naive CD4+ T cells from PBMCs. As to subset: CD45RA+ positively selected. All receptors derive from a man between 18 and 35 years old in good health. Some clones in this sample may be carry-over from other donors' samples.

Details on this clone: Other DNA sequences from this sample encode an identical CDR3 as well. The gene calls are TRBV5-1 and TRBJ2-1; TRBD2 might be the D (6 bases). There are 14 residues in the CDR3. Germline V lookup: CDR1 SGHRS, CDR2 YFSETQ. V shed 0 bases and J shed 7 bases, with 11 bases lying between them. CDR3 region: CASSLGLAVNEQFF. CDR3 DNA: TGCGCCAGCAGCTTGGGGTTAGCGGTAAATGAGCAGTTCTTC.

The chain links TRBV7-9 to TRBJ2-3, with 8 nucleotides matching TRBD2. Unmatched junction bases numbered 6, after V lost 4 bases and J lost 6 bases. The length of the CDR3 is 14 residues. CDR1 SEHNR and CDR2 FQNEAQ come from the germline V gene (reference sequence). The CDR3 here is CASSSLAGSDTQYF. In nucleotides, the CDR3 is TGTGCCAGCAGCTCCCTAGCGGGCTCGGATACGCAGTATTTT. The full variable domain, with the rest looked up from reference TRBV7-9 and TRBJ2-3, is DTGVSQNPRHKITKRGQNVTFRCDPISEHNRLYWYRQTLGQGPEFLTYFQNEAQLEKSRLLSDRFSAERPKGSFSTLEIQRTEQGDSAMYLCASSSLAGSDTQYFGPGTRLTVL.

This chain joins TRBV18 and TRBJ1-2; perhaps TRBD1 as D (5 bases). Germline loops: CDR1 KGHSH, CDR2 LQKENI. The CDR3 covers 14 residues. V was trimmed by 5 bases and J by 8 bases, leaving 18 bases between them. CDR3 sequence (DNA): TGTGCCAGCTCATCCTCCGAGGGGAAAGGAGGCTACACCTTC. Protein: CASSSSEGKGGYTF.

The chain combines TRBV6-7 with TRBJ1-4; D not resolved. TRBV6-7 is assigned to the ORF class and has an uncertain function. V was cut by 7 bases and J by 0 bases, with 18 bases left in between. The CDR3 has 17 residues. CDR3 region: CASNAGQHLATNEKLFF. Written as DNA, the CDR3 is TGTGCCAGCAATGCAGGCCAGCACCTTGCAACTAATGAAAAACTGTTTTTT.

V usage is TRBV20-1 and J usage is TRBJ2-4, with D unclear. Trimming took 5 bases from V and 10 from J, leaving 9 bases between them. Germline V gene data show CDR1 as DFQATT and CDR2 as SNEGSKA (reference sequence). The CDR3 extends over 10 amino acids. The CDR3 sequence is CSAARVIQYF. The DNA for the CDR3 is TGCAGTGCTGCTAGGGTTATTCAGTACTTC.

Here the CDR3 reads CASSEDRGSRTGELFF. In nucleotides, the CDR3 is TGCGCCAGCAGCGAGGACAGGGGGAGTCGGACCGGGGAGCTGTTTTTT. The chain couples TRBV5-1 to TRBJ2-2, with 10 bases matching TRBD1. Germline CDR1 and CDR2: SGHRS and YFSETQ. Trimming cost V 4 bases and J 5 bases; bases outside gene matches: 8. The CDR3 extends over 16 amino acids.

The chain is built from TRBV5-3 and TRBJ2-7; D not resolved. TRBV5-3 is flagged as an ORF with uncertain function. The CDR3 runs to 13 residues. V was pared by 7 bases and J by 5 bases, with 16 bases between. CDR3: CARPPGRGHEQYF. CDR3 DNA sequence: TGTGCCAGACCCCCTGGGCGAGGCCACGAGCAGTACTTC.

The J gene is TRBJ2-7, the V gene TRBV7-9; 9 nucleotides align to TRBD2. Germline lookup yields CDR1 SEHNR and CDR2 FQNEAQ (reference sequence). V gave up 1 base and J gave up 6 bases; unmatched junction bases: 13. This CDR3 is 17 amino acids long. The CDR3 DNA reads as TGTGCCAGCAGCTTAGTTCGGCTAGCGGGATGGGAATTCGAGCAGTACTTC. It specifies CASSLVRLAGWEFEQYF. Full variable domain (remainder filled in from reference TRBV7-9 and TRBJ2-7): DTGVSQNPRHKITKRGQNVTFRCDPISEHNRLYWYRQTLGQGPEFLTYFQNEAQLEKSRLLSDRFSAERPKGSFSTLEIQRTEQGDSAMYLCASSLVRLAGWEFEQYFGPGTRLTVT.

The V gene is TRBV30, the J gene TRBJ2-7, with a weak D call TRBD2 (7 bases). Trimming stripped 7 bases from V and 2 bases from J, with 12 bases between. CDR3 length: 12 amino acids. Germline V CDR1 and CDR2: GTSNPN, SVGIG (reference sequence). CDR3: CAFRGTTYEQYF. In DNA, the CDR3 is TGTGCCTTTAGGGGGACTACCTACGAGCAGTACTTC.

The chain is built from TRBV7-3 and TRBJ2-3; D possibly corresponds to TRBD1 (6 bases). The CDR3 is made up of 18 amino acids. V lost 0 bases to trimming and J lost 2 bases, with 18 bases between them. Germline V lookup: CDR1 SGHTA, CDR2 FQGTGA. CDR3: CASSLTGWGRGVTDTQYF. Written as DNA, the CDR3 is TGTGCCAGCAGCTTAACGGGATGGGGGCGAGGGGTCACAGATACGCAGTATTTT.

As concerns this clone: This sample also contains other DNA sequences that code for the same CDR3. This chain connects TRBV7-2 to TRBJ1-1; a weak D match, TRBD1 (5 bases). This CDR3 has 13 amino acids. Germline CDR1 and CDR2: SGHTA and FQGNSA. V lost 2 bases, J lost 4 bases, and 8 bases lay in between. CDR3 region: CASSLLQVTEAFF. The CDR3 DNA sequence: TGTGCCAGCAGCTTACTACAGGTCACTGAAGCTTTCTTT.

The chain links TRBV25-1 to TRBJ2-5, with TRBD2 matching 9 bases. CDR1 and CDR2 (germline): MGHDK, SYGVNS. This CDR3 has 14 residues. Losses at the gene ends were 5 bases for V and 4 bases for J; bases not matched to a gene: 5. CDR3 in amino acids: CASSIVAGVETQYF. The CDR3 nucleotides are TGTGCCAGCAGTATTGTAGCGGGAGTAGAGACCCAGTACTTC. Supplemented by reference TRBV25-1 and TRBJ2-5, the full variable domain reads EADIYQTPRYLVIGTGKKITLECSQTMGHDKMYWYQQDPGMELHLIHYSYGVNSTEKGDLSSESTVSRIRTEHFPLTLESARPSHTSQYLCASSIVAGVETQYFGPGTRLLVL.

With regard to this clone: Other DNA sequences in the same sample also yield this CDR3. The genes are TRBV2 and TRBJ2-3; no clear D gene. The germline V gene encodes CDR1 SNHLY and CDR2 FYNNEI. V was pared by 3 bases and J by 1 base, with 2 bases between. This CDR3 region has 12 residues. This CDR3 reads CASSERTDTQYF. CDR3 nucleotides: TGTGCCAGCAGTGAGCGCACAGATACGCAGTATTTT.

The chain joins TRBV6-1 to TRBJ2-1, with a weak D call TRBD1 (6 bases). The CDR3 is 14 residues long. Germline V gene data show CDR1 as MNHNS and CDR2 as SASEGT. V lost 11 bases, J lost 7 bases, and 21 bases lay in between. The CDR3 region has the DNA TGTGCCTCCAATAGGGGGAGTTTAAATAATGAGCAGTTCTTC. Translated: CASNRGSLNNEQFF.

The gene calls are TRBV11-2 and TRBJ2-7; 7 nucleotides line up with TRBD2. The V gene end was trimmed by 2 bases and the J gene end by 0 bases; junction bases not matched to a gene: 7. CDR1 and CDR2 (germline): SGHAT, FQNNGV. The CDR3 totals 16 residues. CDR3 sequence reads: CASSLSPGLPSYEQYF. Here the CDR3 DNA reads TGTGCCAGCAGCTTATCTCCGGGACTACCCTCCTACGAGCAGTACTTC.